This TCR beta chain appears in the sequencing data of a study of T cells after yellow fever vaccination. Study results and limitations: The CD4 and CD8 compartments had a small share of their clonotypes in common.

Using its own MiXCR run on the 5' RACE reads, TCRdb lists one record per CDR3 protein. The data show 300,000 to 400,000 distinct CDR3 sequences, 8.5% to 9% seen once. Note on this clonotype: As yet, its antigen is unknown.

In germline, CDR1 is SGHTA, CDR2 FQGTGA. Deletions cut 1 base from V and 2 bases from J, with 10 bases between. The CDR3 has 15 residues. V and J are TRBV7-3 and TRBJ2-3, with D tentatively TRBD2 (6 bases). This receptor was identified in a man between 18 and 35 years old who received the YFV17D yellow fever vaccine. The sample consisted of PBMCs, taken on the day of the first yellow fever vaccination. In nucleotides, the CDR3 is TGTGCCAGCAGCTTAAGGGCGGGGACCACAGATACGCAGTATTTT. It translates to CASSLRAGTTDTQYF. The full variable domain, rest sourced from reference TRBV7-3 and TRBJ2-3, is GAGVSQTPSNKVTEKGKYVELRCDPISGHTALYWYRQSLGQGPEFLIYFQGTGAADDSGLPNDRFFAVRPEGSVSTLKIQRTERGDSAVYLCASSLRAGTTDTQYFGPGTRLTVL.